The subject of this entry is one T cell receptor beta chain. The data were obtained in a study of blood T cell repertoires in COVID-19. Study details: Sources were T cells, B-cell-depleted T cells, or PBMCs; the material itself was cDNA or gDNA.

Data came from immunoSEQ multiplex PCR; TCRdb stores just in-frame clones and leaves some out. Of about 190,000 clones listed, 70% to 90% were seen once; the top ten hold roughly 5.6%. Unmatched junction bases numbered 4, after V lost 6 bases and J lost 4 bases. This CDR3 is 13 amino acids long. Per the germline V gene, CDR1 is PRHDT and CDR2 is FYEKMQ (reference sequence). The material sequenced was peripheral blood. V gene TRBV13 combines with J gene TRBJ2-7; 9 nucleotides align to TRBD1. This clonotype was sampled from a woman between 40 and 55 years old who had recovered from COVID-19. CDR3 nucleotide sequence: TGTGCCAGCAGAGGACAGGGGTTGTACGAGCAGTACTTC. Translation: CASRGQGLYEQYF. The full variable domain, rest sourced from reference TRBV13 and TRBJ2-7, is AAGVIQSPRHLIKEKRETATLKCYPIPRHDTVYWYQQGPGQDPQFLISFYEKMQSDKGSIPDRFSAQQFSDYHSELNMSSLELGDSALYFCASRGQGLYEQYFGPGTRLTVT.